The 20 T cell receptor beta chains presented below share a single source sample, sequenced in a study of cytomegalovirus exposure and HLA in healthy donors. Some clones are missing from TCRdb's copy, which holds only in-frame ones; the method was immunoSEQ multiplex PCR. This sample has approximately 60,000 clones, with 90% to 95% found just once. The sample was PBMCs. The origin of the receptors is a woman under 30 in good health and CMV-seronegative.

V and J are TRBV5-1 and TRBJ1-1, with D possibly being TRBD1 (6 bases). This CDR3 region has 15 residues. CDR1 is SGHRS and CDR2 is YFSETQ in the germline V gene. V was trimmed by 1 base and J by 0 bases, leaving 10 bases between them. CDR3 sequence: CASSLSGDLNTEAFF. The CDR3 bases are TGCGCCAGCAGCTTGTCAGGGGACCTGAACACTGAAGCTTTCTTT. The variable domain in full, with the rest retrieved from reference TRBV5-1 and TRBJ1-1, is KAGVTQTPRYLIKTRGQQVTLSCSPISGHRSVSWYQQTPGQGLQFLFEYFSETQRNKGNFPGRFSGRQFSNSRSEMNVSTLELGDSALYLCASSLSGDLNTEAFFGQGTRLTVV.

The chain couples TRBV9 to TRBJ2-3; 7 nucleotides match TRBD2. V shed 3 bases and J 1 base; nucleotides not matched to a gene: 5. The CDR3 runs to 15 residues. CDR1 is SGDLS, CDR2 YYNGEE, per germline. The CDR3 here is CASSGGGGRTDTQYF. In DNA, the CDR3 is TGTGCCAGCAGCGGGGGGGGAGGCCGCACAGATACGCAGTATTTT.

The chain couples TRBV2 to TRBJ2-1; 11 nucleotides align to TRBD2. After removal of 7 bases from V and 6 bases from J, the junction contained 11 bases not matched to a gene. The CDR3 covers 16 residues. The germline V gene has CDR1 SNHLY and CDR2 FYNNEI. CDR3 coding DNA: TGTGCCAGCATAGGGTATAGCGGGGGGGCTTTCAATGAGCAGTTCTTC. Translation gives CASIGYSGGAFNEQFF.

The V and J genes are TRBV7-9 and TRBJ2-7, with D possibly being TRBD1 (5 bases). V lost 0 bases, J lost 2 bases, and 17 bases lay in between. Germline V gene data show CDR1 as SEHNR and CDR2 as FQNEAQ (reference sequence). The CDR3 extends over 17 amino acids. Here the CDR3 DNA reads TGTGCCAGCAGCTTAGCGTACGGCAGGGTGGGAACCTACGAGCAGTACTTC. Its protein product is CASSLAYGRVGTYEQYF.

The CDR3 sequence: CASSAAGAGAVTDTQYF. The CDR3 DNA follows: TGTGCCAGCAGCGCGGCAGGGGCTGGGGCGGTCACAGATACGCAGTATTTT. The V gene is TRBV9, the J gene TRBJ2-3; tentative D call: TRBD1 (6 bases). The CDR3 sequence is 17 residues long. Trimming took 3 bases from V and 2 from J, leaving 19 bases between them. Germline V gene sequence: CDR1 SGDLS, CDR2 YYNGEE.

V is TRBV9 and J is TRBJ2-2; the match to TRBD2 covers 13 bases. The germline CDR1 and CDR2 sequences are SGDLS and YYNGEE. The length of the CDR3 is 17 residues. J was trimmed by 2 bases and V by 3 bases; bases with no gene match: 4. CDR3 sequence reads: CASSGGLAGPNTGELFF. The CDR3, as DNA: TGTGCCAGCAGCGGGGGACTAGCGGGGCCCAACACCGGGGAGCTGTTTTTT.

V is TRBV11-1 and J is TRBJ2-7; tentative D call: TRBD2 (6 bases). Trimming shortened V by 5 bases and J by 6 bases, and 26 bases separated the two germline ends. There are 17 residues in the CDR3. The V gene's germline CDR1 is SGHAT and CDR2 FQDESV (reference sequence). CDR3 loop: CASSHGARLEPSGEQYF. The DNA of the CDR3 is TGTGCCAGCAGCCACGGGGCCCGACTAGAGCCCTCCGGCGAGCAGTACTTC.

The rearrangement links TRBV15 to TRBJ1-1, with D possibly matching TRBD1 (5 bases). Germline V gene lookup returns CDR1 LNHNV and CDR2 YYDKDF (reference sequence). V gave up 4 bases and J gave up 3 bases, with 18 bases separating them. This CDR3 is 16 amino acids long. This CDR3 reads CATSKGWGTGDTEAFF. Here the CDR3 DNA reads TGTGCCACCAGCAAAGGGTGGGGGACGGGAGACACTGAAGCTTTCTTT.

Remarks on this clone: This CDR3 is also generated by other DNA sequences in the sample. V is TRBV25-1 and J is TRBJ2-7, with D maybe TRBD2 (5 bases). CDR1 MGHDK and CDR2 SYGVNS come from the germline V gene. The CDR3 has 15 amino acids. V dropped 4 bases and J dropped 5 bases, with 18 bases sitting between them. The CDR3 is CASSVFRGGLDEQYF. CDR3 nucleotides: TGTGCCAGCAGTGTGTTTCGAGGAGGATTGGACGAGCAGTACTTC.

The V and J genes are TRBV18 and TRBJ2-7; 9 bases line up with TRBD1. In germline, CDR1 is KGHSH, CDR2 LQKENI. The CDR3 totals 15 residues. The ends lost 6 bases at V and 2 bases at J; junction bases unmatched: 8. This CDR3 is CASSPGTGIPYEQYF. For the CDR3, the DNA is TGTGCCAGCTCGCCCGGGACAGGGATACCCTACGAGCAGTACTTC. The full variable domain, completed using reference TRBV18 and TRBJ2-7, is NAGVMQNPRHLVRRRGQEARLRCSPMKGHSHVYWYRQLPEEGLKFMVYLQKENIIDESGMPKERFSAEFPKEGPSILRIQQVVRGDSAAYFCASSPGTGIPYEQYFGPGTRLTVT.

The chain uses TRBV19 and TRBJ2-4; 14 bases agree with TRBD2. The CDR3 sequence is 17 residues long. Trimming at V came to 3 bases and at J to 4 bases, leaving 5 bases not matched to a gene. Germline lookup yields CDR1 LNHDA and CDR2 SQIVND (reference sequence). The CDR3 region has the DNA TGTGCCAGTAGTATTAGGACTAGCGGGAGGAGTAAAAACATTCAGTACTTC. Translation: CASSIRTSGRSKNIQYF. The full variable domain, with the rest looked up from reference TRBV19 and TRBJ2-4, is DGGITQSPKYLFRKEGQNVTLSCEQNLNHDAMYWYRQDPGQGLRLIYYSQIVNDFQKGDIAEGYSVSREKKESFPLTVTSAQKNPTAFYLCASSIRTSGRSKNIQYFGAGTRLSVL.

The V and J genes are TRBV15 and TRBJ2-7; a weak D match, TRBD1 (6 bases). CDR3 length: 16 residues. Germline lookup yields CDR1 LNHNV and CDR2 YYDKDF (reference sequence). V was cut by 4 bases and J by 2 bases, with 18 bases left in between. The chain's CDR3 is CATSKEIIRGTYEQYF. The CDR3 nucleotides are TGTGCCACCAGCAAAGAAATTATCAGGGGTACCTACGAGCAGTACTTC.

J is TRBJ1-1 and V is TRBV5-6, with D possibly TRBD1 on 5 matching bases. V lost 0 bases to trimming and J lost 1 base, with 10 bases between them. The CDR3 loop spans 15 amino acids. Looked up from germline, CDR1 is SGHDT and CDR2 is YYEEEE. DNA of the CDR3: TGTGCCAGCAGCTTGGGGCAACAGGAGAACACTGAAGCTTTCTTT. This encodes CASSLGQQENTEAFF.

This sequence joins TRBV6-1 and TRBJ2-3, with 7 positions matching TRBD2. Germline loops: CDR1 MNHNS, CDR2 SASEGT. The CDR3 extends over 15 amino acids. Germline trimming cut 0 bases from V and 4 bases from J; bases unmatched to any gene: 4. The CDR3 DNA reads TGTGCCAGCAGTGAAGCGGAGGGAGGGGCAGATACGCAGTATTTT. As protein: CASSEAEGGADTQYF.

The chain combines TRBV11-2 with TRBJ1-4; D gene unclear. Germline loops: CDR1 SGHAT, CDR2 FQNNGV. V was cut by 5 bases and J by 0 bases, with 13 bases left in between. This CDR3 contains 16 residues. CDR3 coding DNA: TGTGCCAGCAGCGGCCAGGTTACTCCAACTAATGAAAAACTGTTTTTT. Protein: CASSGQVTPTNEKLFF. Complete variable domain (other parts from reference TRBV11-2 and TRBJ1-4): EAGVAQSPRYKIIEKRQSVAFWCNPISGHATLYWYQQILGQGPKLLIQFQNNGVVDDSQLPKDRFSAERLKGVDSTLKIQPAKLEDSAVYLCASSGQVTPTNEKLFFGSGTQLSVL.

The rearrangement joins TRBV5-1 to TRBJ2-3, with TRBD1 matching over 10 bases. Germline CDR1 SGHRS, CDR2 YFSETQ. V trimming: 2 bases; J trimming: 5 bases; junction bases outside the gene matches: 11. This CDR3 region has 17 residues. CDR3 bases: TGCGCCAGCAGCTTAACCGGGACAGGGGTAATTCAAGATACGCAGTATTTT. Protein product: CASSLTGTGVIQDTQYF.

V gene TRBV11-2 combines with J gene TRBJ2-5, with 12 nucleotides matching TRBD2. The CDR3 consists of 19 residues. The germline V gene has CDR1 SGHAT and CDR2 FQNNGV. With 3 bases clipped from V and 2 bases from J, the junction kept 13 bases outside the gene matches. The CDR3 DNA is TGTGCCAGCAGCTTGGGCCGGACTAGCGGGAATTTAGGGCAAGAGACCCAGTACTTC. Translation gives CASSLGRTSGNLGQETQYF.

In DNA form, the CDR3 reads TGTGCCAGCAGAGCAAGCAGGGTCGACGAGCAGTACTTC. Amino acids: CASRASRVDEQYF. The chain has TRBV7-9 and TRBJ2-7, with D tentatively TRBD1 (5 bases). Germline V gene data show CDR1 as SEHNR and CDR2 as FQNEAQ (reference sequence). V was cut by 6 bases and J by 5 bases, with 14 bases left in between. The CDR3 length is 13 residues.

V and J are TRBV28 and TRBJ2-7; 12 nucleotides align to TRBD2. The germline gives CDR1 MDHEN, CDR2 SYDVKM. CDR3 size: 16 residues. V shed 5 bases, J shed 0 bases, and the junction held 5 bases outside the gene matches. CDR3 sequence: CASSPSGGVSSYEQYF. As DNA, the CDR3 is TGTGCCAGCAGTCCTAGCGGGGGGGTGAGCTCCTACGAGCAGTACTTC.

The chain combines TRBV6-5 with TRBJ2-7; no clear D gene. The germline CDR1 and CDR2 sequences are MNHEY and SVGAGI. The CDR3 is 13 residues long. Trimming shortened V by 2 bases and J by 3 bases, and 8 bases separated the two germline ends. The CDR3 is CASSYRGNYEQYF. For the CDR3, the DNA is TGTGCCAGCAGTTACCGTGGCAACTACGAGCAGTACTTC.